These 17 T cell receptor beta chains originate from one sample sequenced in a study of blood T cell repertoires in COVID-19. Clones were read by immunoSEQ multiplex PCR, and TCRdb kept only the in-frame ones, dropping some. The table shows more than 200,000 clones, with around 85% occurring only once. The sequencing input was peripheral blood. These receptors originate from a woman of 80 years or more with acute or convalescent COVID-19.

The rearrangement links TRBV19 to TRBJ2-7; a weak D match, TRBD1 (6 bases). Trimming removed 6 bases at V and 0 bases at J, with 18 bases between. Germline assignment: CDR1 LNHDA and CDR2 SQIVND (reference sequence). This CDR3 has 16 residues. The CDR3 DNA reads as TGTGCCAGTAGACCGTCCTGGGGACAAAGCTCCTACGAGCAGTACTTC. It translates to CASRPSWGQSSYEQYF.

V is TRBV5-8 and J is TRBJ2-1; 9 bases fit TRBD2. Trimming at V came to 4 bases and at J to 0 bases, leaving 8 bases not matched to a gene. CDR1 is SGHTS, CDR2 YDEGEE, per germline. This CDR3 contains 17 residues. The CDR3 DNA reads TGTGCCAGCAGCCCAGCGGCGGGACTAGCCTCCTACAATGAGCAGTTCTTC. Its protein product is CASSPAAGLASYNEQFF.

The J gene is TRBJ1-1, the V gene TRBV5-4; the D gene is possibly TRBD1 (5 bases). This CDR3 is built from 14 residues. Trimming cost V 4 bases and J 4 bases, with 14 bases left between them. Germline-derived CDR1 and CDR2 are SGHNT and YYREEE (reference sequence). The CDR3 DNA reads as TGTGCCAGCAGCATCGACCCAGGGTCCACTGAAGCTTTCTTT. Its translation is CASSIDPGSTEAFF.

The gene calls are TRBV27 and TRBJ1-1; D uncertain. The CDR3 consists of 15 residues. The germline V and J ends were trimmed by 5 bases and 5 bases, with 18 bases remaining between them. CDR1 and CDR2 (germline): MNHEY, SMNVEV (reference sequence). The CDR3 DNA follows: TGTGCCAGCAGTCCGTGGGAGGGAGGTGGTACTGAAGCTTTCTTT. This translates into CASSPWEGGGTEAFF.

V usage is TRBV19 and J usage is TRBJ1-3, with D uncertain. CDR3 length equals 13 residues. In germline, CDR1 is LNHDA, CDR2 SQIVND (reference sequence). With 7 bases removed from V and 1 base from J, the gap between germline ends came to 8 bases. The DNA for the CDR3 is TGTGCCAGTACCCTAGGATCTGGAAACACCATATATTTT. It codes for CASTLGSGNTIYF.

The chain couples TRBV2 to TRBJ2-2; 9 bases agree with TRBD2. Germline CDR1 is SNHLY and CDR2 is FYNNEI. V was clipped by 7 bases and J by 5 bases; unmatched bases: 8. The CDR3 contains 15 residues. The CDR3, as DNA: TGTGCCAGCACCGGAGCGGGGGGAGGTACCGGGGAGCTGTTTTTT. Protein: CASTGAGGGTGELFF.

A note on this clone: Compared with germline, one end of the junction differs, possibly owing to a read error. The chain couples TRBV19 to TRBJ1-3; D gene uncertain. The CDR3 length is 13 residues. Germline V gene sequence: CDR1 LNHDA, CDR2 SQIVND (reference sequence). The CDR3 spells CASGIRLGNTIYF. Written as DNA, the CDR3 is TGTGCCAGTGGTATTAGATTAGGAAACACCATATATTTT.

The gene calls are TRBV5-4 and TRBJ2-5, with 11 nucleotides matching TRBD2. Trimming removed 4 bases from V and 0 bases from J; junction bases left unmatched: 5. Germline-derived CDR1 and CDR2 are SGHNT and YYREEE (reference sequence). This CDR3 has 16 residues. DNA for the CDR3: TGTGCCAGCAGCCCCCGACTAGCGGGACACCAAGAGACCCAGTACTTC. Its protein product is CASSPRLAGHQETQYF. The full variable domain, in which reference TRBV5-4 and TRBJ2-5 provide the parts outside the CDR3, is ETGVTQSPTHLIKTRGQQVTLRCSSQSGHNTVSWYQQALGQGPQFIFQYYREEENGRGNFPPRFSGLQFPNYSSELNVNALELDDSALYLCASSPRLAGHQETQYFGPGTRLLVL.

The chain uses TRBV5-1 and TRBJ1-3, with 7 bases lining up with TRBD1. The germline V gene has CDR1 SGHRS and CDR2 YFSETQ. Germline trimming cut 0 bases from V and 4 bases from J; bases unmatched to any gene: 4. The CDR3 spans 15 residues. The CDR3 DNA follows: TGCGCCAGCAGCTTGGGGGGACAGAAAGGAAACACCATATATTTT. It specifies CASSLGGQKGNTIYF.

J is TRBJ2-1 and V is TRBV3-1 (or the pseudogene TRBV3-2); no firm D call. The CDR3 consists of 14 residues. V was pared by 2 bases and J by 3 bases, with 8 bases between. Germline V gene lookup returns CDR1 LGHDT and CDR2 YNNKEL (reference sequence). The DNA for the CDR3 is TGTGCCAGCAGCCAACACGAGCTCTACAATGAGCAGTTCTTC. Translated, it gives CASSQHELYNEQFF.

The chain recombines TRBV14 with TRBJ2-5, with TRBD2 matching 9 bases. CDR3 length: 16 amino acids. Germline assignment: CDR1 SGHDN and CDR2 FVKESK. Unmatched junction bases numbered 8, after V lost 4 bases and J lost 2 bases. In nucleotides, the CDR3 is TGTGCCAGCAGCCCCTGGGCGGGAGGGCGACAAGAGACCCAGTACTTC. Amino acids: CASSPWAGGRQETQYF.

This chain connects TRBV5-1 to TRBJ2-3; D might be TRBD2 (6 bases). V was shortened by 4 bases and J by 8 bases, with 32 bases between the two germline ends. The CDR3 has 19 residues. Germline assignment: CDR1 SGHRS and CDR2 YFSETQ. CDR3 protein: CASSLKRALQGRAESTQYF. CDR3 nucleotide sequence: TGCGCCAGCAGCCTTAAGCGGGCTCTCCAAGGTAGGGCGGAAAGTACGCAGTATTTT.

This chain connects TRBV27 to TRBJ1-4; D possibly corresponds to TRBD1 (6 bases). CDR1 MNHEY and CDR2 SMNVEV come from the germline V gene (reference sequence). V dropped 6 bases and J dropped 2 bases, with 10 bases sitting between them. CDR3 length: 14 amino acids. The CDR3 DNA reads TGTGCCAGCAGGAGGACAGCGACTAATGAAAAACTGTTTTTT. It yields the protein CASRRTATNEKLFF.

This rearrangement joins TRBV10-1 to TRBJ2-7; perhaps TRBD2 as D (5 bases). Trimming shortened V by 2 bases and J by 3 bases, and 11 bases separated the two germline ends. CDR1 is WNHNN, CDR2 SYGVQD, per germline (reference sequence). This CDR3 has 14 residues. The CDR3 region is CASSEVAKNYEQYF. The CDR3 DNA sequence: TGCGCCAGCAGTGAGGTAGCGAAAAACTACGAGCAGTACTTC.

This clone was observed a handful of times. The CDR3 coding sequence is TGTGCCAGCAGCGTTGGACAGCAGGGCGATGGCTACACCTTC. It codes for CASSVGQQGDGYTF. The gene calls are TRBV7-2 and TRBJ1-2; D might be TRBD1 (6 bases). CDR3 length: 14 residues. V gave up 5 bases and J gave up 6 bases, with 16 bases separating them. Germline CDR1 is SGHTA and CDR2 is FQGNSA. The entire variable domain, with the rest obtained from reference TRBV7-2 and TRBJ1-2, is as follows: GAGVSQSPSNKVTEKGKDVELRCDPISGHTALYWYRQSLGQGLEFLIYFQGNSAPDKSGLPSDRFSAERTGGSVSTLTIQRTQQEDSAVYLCASSVGQQGDGYTFGSGTRLTVV.

The chain recombines TRBV27 with TRBJ2-3; TRBD1 agrees at 7 bases. Germline CDR1 is MNHEY and CDR2 is SMNVEV (reference sequence). Trimming removed 1 base from V and 1 base from J; junction bases left unmatched: 14. CDR3 length: 19 residues. CDR3 in amino acids: CASSLWAPEQGLGTDTQYF. The CDR3 region has the DNA TGTGCCAGCAGTTTATGGGCCCCCGAACAGGGGTTAGGCACAGATACGCAGTATTTT.

This rearrangement joins TRBV7-3 to TRBJ2-3, with D tentatively TRBD1 (6 bases). The CDR3 is made up of 16 amino acids. Germline V gene sequence: CDR1 SGHTA, CDR2 FQGTGA. V was trimmed by 5 bases and J by 0 bases, leaving 15 bases between them. CDR3 loop: CASSPGPQGSTDTQYF. The CDR3 bases are TGTGCCAGCAGCCCCGGGCCCCAGGGGAGCACAGATACGCAGTATTTT.